This TCR beta chain came from a study of blood T cell repertoires in COVID-19. As handled by the study authors: Estimates of nucleated cell counts were drawn from the amplification of reference gene primers. Here immunoSEQ multiplex PCR was the method, and the copy in TCRdb shows in-frame clones only, minus some. The V and J calls and the clone size are those of that table, but D and trimming were determined from the DNA. The sample gives 350,000 to 400,000 clones, 87% of which show up once; almost 3% is in the top ten. Participants' reported clinical history set cohort assignment. This clone came up once. CDR1 and CDR2 (germline): LNHDA, SQIVND (reference sequence). Trimming cost V 10 bases and J 1 base, with 16 bases left between them. The CDR3 length is 15 residues.

The V gene is TRBV19, the J gene TRBJ2-2; D is perhaps TRBD1 (6 bases). The material sequenced was PBMCs or T cells enriched from blood (not recorded which). The TCR was taken from a woman between 25 and 40 years old who had recovered from COVID-19. The CDR3 DNA reads TGTGCCACACGGTGGACAGACATGAACACCGGGGAGCTGTTTTTT. Translation gives CATRWTDMNTGELFF.